This is a list of T cell receptor beta chains from one sample in a study of T cell responses to AZD1222 COVID-19 vaccine. The table came from immunoSEQ multiplex PCR; TCRdb's copy has only in-frame clones and leaves some out. In the table there are 130,000 to 150,000 clones, over 75% of which are singletons. Sequences were derived from peripheral blood, sampled on day 0 of AZD1222 vaccination. These receptors were obtained from an adult in good health. The CDR3 runs from the conserved cysteine through the conserved F or W. A D gene is named only where the DNA matches it firmly. For some rows the clone size is stated as once, few or many, or as a class when expanded; others skip it.

D gene	clone size	V gene	J gene	CDR3 protein	CDR3 DNA
-	-	TRBV5-1	TRBJ1-1	CASSSIPGVGTEAFF	TGCGCCAGCAGCTCTATACCCGGGGTAGGCACTGAAGCTTTCTTT
-	-	TRBV10-1	TRBJ2-7	CASSESEKSYEQYF	TGCGCCAGCAGTGAGTCCGAGAAATCCTACGAGCAGTACTTC
-	-	TRBV7-9	TRBJ1-5	CASSLSRGGPQHF	TGTGCCAGCAGCTTGAGCAGGGGCGGGCCCCAGCATTTT
-	-	TRBV6-2/TRBV6-3	TRBJ1-2	CASSSPTANYGYTF	TGTGCCAGCAGTTCGCCGACAGCTAACTATGGCTACACCTTC
TRBD1	-	TRBV27	TRBJ2-7	CASSLRDRWGYEQYF	TGTGCCAGCAGTTTAAGGGACAGGTGGGGTTACGAGCAGTACTTC
TRBD2	-	TRBV13	TRBJ2-7	CASSLEGYRTSGGSINEQYF	TGTGCCAGCAGCTTAGAGGGTTATAGGACTAGCGGGGGATCAATCAACGAGCAGTACTTC
-	-	TRBV18	TRBJ1-5	CASSQGLGNQPQHF	TGTGCCAGCTCACAGGGGTTAGGCAATCAGCCCCAGCATTTT
TRBD2	-	TRBV4-1	TRBJ2-3	CASSQGDGGGTDTQYF	TGCGCCAGCAGCCAAGGAGACGGGGGGGGTACAGATACGCAGTATTTT
-	once	TRBV19	TRBJ2-1	CASSMQGYNEQFF	TGTGCCAGTAGTATGCAGGGCTACAATGAGCAGTTCTTC
-	-	TRBV21-1	TRBJ1-2	CASSKDPPGGYGYTF	TGTGCCAGCAGCAAAGACCCCCCAGGGGGCTATGGCTACACCTTC
TRBD1	-	TRBV6-5	TRBJ1-6	CASRDRGLSNSPLHF	TGTGCCAGCCGGGACAGGGGGTTATCGAATTCACCCCTCCACTTT
TRBD1	-	TRBV3-1/TRBV3-2	TRBJ2-7	CASSMTGTSYEQYF	TGTGCCAGCAGTATGACAGGGACCTCCTACGAGCAGTACTTC
-	once	TRBV4-2	TRBJ2-3	CASSQDPSRASTDTQYF	TGTGCCAGCAGCCAAGATCCCAGCCGTGCTAGCACAGATACGCAGTATTTT
TRBD2	-	TRBV20-1	TRBJ2-3	CSANERERGSDTQYF	TGCAGTGCTAATGAGCGGGAGCGGGGATCAGATACGCAGTATTTT
-	-	TRBV9	TRBJ1-5	CASSVEGGSPPQHF	TGTGCCAGCAGCGTAGAAGGGGGGAGTCCGCCCCAGCATTTT
-	-	TRBV4-1	TRBJ1-1	CASSRTNATQWENTEAFF	TGCGCCAGCAGCCGGACAAACGCCACGCAGTGGGAGAACACTGAAGCTTTCTTT
-	-	TRBV4-1	TRBJ1-1	CASSQTGAGLSTEAFF	TGCGCCAGCAGTCAGACCGGCGCAGGGCTCAGCACTGAAGCTTTCTTT
-	-	TRBV5-5	TRBJ1-3	CASSLTGQFSGNTIYF	TGTGCCAGCAGCTTGACCGGCCAGTTCTCTGGAAACACCATATATTTT
-	-	TRBV28	TRBJ2-7	CASRDTGTKSYEQYF	TGTGCCAGCAGAGACACCGGGACGAAAAGCTACGAGCAGTACTTC
TRBD1	-	TRBV5-1	TRBJ2-7	CASSSTGQGAHEQYF	TGCGCCAGCAGCTCAACCGGACAGGGGGCTCACGAGCAGTACTTC
-	-	TRBV28	TRBJ1-1	CASSVGQGTEAFF	TGTGCCAGCAGTGTCGGGCAGGGGACTGAAGCTTTCTTT
TRBD2	-	TRBV6-5	TRBJ2-1	CASSLTTTSLEQFF	TGTGCCAGCAGTCTCACAACGACTAGCCTTGAGCAGTTCTTC
TRBD2	-	TRBV7-9	TRBJ2-5	CASSPLFMTSGREETQYF	TGTGCCAGCAGCCCCCTTTTTATGACTAGCGGGCGGGAAGAGACCCAGTACTTC
TRBD1	-	TRBV6-6	TRBJ2-7	CATSGTAFLPYEQYF	TGTGCCACCTCCGGGACAGCCTTTCTCCCCTACGAGCAGTACTTC
TRBD2	once	TRBV6-5	TRBJ2-1	CASSSTSGGSEEQFF	TGTGCCAGCAGTTCAACTAGCGGGGGCTCGGAGGAGCAGTTCTTC
-	-	TRBV18	TRBJ1-1	CASSPGKNTEAFF	TGTGCCAGCTCACCAGGGAAGAACACTGAAGCTTTCTTT
-	few	TRBV3-1/TRBV3-2	TRBJ1-6	CASSLLPNRANSPLHF	TGTGCCAGCAGCCTTCTCCCCAACAGGGCCAATTCACCCCTCCACTTT
-	-	TRBV12-3/TRBV12-4	TRBJ1-5	CASRNSNQPQHF	TGTGCCAGCAGGAACAGTAATCAGCCCCAGCATTTT
-	-	TRBV3-1/TRBV3-2	TRBJ1-2	CASSPGTVYGYTF	TGTGCCAGCAGCCCCGGGACGGTCTATGGCTACACCTTC
-	-	TRBV6-5	TRBJ2-2	CASSTGSWNTGELFF	TGTGCCAGCAGTACAGGGTCCTGGAACACCGGGGAGCTGTTTTTT
TRBD1	-	TRBV6-4	TRBJ1-1	CASSTGTGGGNTEAFF	TGTGCCAGCAGTACGGGGACAGGGGGCGGGAACACTGAAGCTTTCTTT
-	once	TRBV19	TRBJ1-5	CASSIEGYQPQHF	TGTGCCAGTAGTATAGAGGGGTATCAGCCCCAGCATTTT
TRBD1	-	TRBV5-1	TRBJ2-2	CASSPPEGGGLATGELFF	TGCGCCAGCAGCCCCCCTGAAGGGGGCGGTTTGGCCACCGGGGAGCTGTTTTTT
-	-	TRBV2	TRBJ2-2	CASSEAGRSSTGELFF	TGTGCCAGCAGTGAAGCAGGCCGTAGCTCAACCGGGGAGCTGTTTTTT
-	-	TRBV7-9	TRBJ2-7	CASSISYEQYF	TGTGCCAGCAGCATCTCCTACGAGCAGTACTTC
-	once	TRBV27	TRBJ1-5	CASKKGGDQPQHF	TGTGCCAGTAAAAAGGGGGGGGATCAGCCCCAGCATTTT
-	-	TRBV28	TRBJ1-2	CAIYSYGYTF	TGTGCCATCTACTCCTATGGCTACACCTTC
TRBD1	-	TRBV5-4	TRBJ1-2	CASRLRDRDYTF	TGTGCCAGCCGCCTCCGGGACAGAGACTACACCTTC
-	-	TRBV29-1	TRBJ1-2	CSVGGISNYGYTF	TGCAGCGTGGGGGGGATTTCTAACTATGGCTACACCTTC
TRBD1	-	TRBV19	TRBJ2-3	CASSGVTGGRDTQYF	TGTGCCAGTAGTGGGGTGACAGGGGGCAGAGATACGCAGTATTTT
-	-	TRBV3-1/TRBV3-2	TRBJ2-1	CASSLDHGAYNEQFF	TGTGCCAGCAGCCTTGATCACGGGGCATACAATGAGCAGTTCTTC
TRBD1	-	TRBV19	TRBJ1-5	CASRAGGNLAAQHF	TGTGCCAGTCGGGCAGGGGGGAATTTGGCCGCCCAGCATTTT
-	-	TRBV15	TRBJ1-2	CATSREGKSGYTF	TGTGCCACCAGCAGAGAAGGGAAGAGTGGCTACACCTTC
-	once	TRBV29-1	TRBJ2-1	CSAMDPSNEQFF	TGCAGCGCTATGGACCCCTCCAATGAGCAGTTCTTC
-	-	TRBV3-1/TRBV3-2	TRBJ1-6	CASSPWGSSYNSPLHF	TGTGCCAGCAGCCCCTGGGGAAGCTCCTATAATTCACCCCTCCACTTT
-	-	TRBV2	TRBJ1-1	CATSILQARMEAFF	TGTGCCACCTCGATCTTACAGGCAAGGATGGAAGCTTTCTTT
TRBD1	-	TRBV4-1	TRBJ1-2	CASSGGQGRPDYGYTF	TGCGCCAGCAGCGGCGGACAGGGTAGGCCTGACTATGGCTACACCTTC
-	-	TRBV7-2	TRBJ2-6	CASSLAGHSVVGANVLTF	TGTGCCAGCAGCTTAGCGGGCCATTCTGTTGTGGGAGCCAACGTCCTGACTTTC
-	-	TRBV27	TRBJ1-4	CASSLRGGRNEKLFF	TGTGCCAGCAGTTTGAGAGGGGGGCGGAATGAAAAACTGTTTTTT
-	once	TRBV21-1	TRBJ1-5	CASRRQGAARSGNQPQHF	TGTGCCAGCCGTAGACAGGGAGCCGCCCGGAGTGGCAATCAGCCCCAGCATTTT
-	-	TRBV7-2	TRBJ1-5	CASSRSRAGQPQHF	TGTGCCAGCAGCCGGTCCAGGGCTGGTCAGCCCCAGCATTTT